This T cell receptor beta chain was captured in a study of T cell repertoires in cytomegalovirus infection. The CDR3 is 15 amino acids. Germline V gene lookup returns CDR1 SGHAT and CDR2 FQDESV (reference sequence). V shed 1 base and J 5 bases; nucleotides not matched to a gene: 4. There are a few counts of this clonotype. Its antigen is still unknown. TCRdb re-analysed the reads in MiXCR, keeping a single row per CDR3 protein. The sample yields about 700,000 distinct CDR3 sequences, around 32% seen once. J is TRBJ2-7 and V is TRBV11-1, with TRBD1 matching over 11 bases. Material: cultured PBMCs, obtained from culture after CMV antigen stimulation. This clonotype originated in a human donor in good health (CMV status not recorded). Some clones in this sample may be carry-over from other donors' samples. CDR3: CASSLGTGGIDEQYF. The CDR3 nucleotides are TGTGCCAGCAGCTTAGGGACAGGGGGCATCGACGAGCAGTACTTC.